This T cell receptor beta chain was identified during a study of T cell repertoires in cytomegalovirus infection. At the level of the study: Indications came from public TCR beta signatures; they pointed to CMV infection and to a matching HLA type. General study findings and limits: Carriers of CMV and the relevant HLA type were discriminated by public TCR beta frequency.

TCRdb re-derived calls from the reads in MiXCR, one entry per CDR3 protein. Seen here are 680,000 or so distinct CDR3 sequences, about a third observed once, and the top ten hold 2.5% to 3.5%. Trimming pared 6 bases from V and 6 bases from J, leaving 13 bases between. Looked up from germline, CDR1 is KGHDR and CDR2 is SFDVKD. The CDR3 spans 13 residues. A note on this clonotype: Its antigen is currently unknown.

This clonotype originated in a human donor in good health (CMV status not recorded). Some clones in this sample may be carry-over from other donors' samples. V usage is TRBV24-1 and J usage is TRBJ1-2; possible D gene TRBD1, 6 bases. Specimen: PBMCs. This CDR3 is CATSLRGANGYTF. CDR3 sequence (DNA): TGTGCCACCAGTCTCAGGGGCGCCAATGGCTACACCTTC.